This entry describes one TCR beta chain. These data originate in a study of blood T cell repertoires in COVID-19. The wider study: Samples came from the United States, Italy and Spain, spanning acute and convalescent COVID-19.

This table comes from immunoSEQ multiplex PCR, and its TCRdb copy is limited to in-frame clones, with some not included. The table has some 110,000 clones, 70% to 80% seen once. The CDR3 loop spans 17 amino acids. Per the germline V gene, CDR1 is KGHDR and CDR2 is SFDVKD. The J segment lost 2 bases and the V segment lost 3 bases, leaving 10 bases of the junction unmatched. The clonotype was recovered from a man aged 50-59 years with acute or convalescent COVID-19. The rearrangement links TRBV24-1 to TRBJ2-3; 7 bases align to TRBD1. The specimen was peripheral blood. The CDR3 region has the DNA TGTGCCACCAGTGATCAGTCGGGACAGATAAACACAGATACGCAGTATTTT. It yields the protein CATSDQSGQINTDTQYF.